The clone carrying this T cell receptor beta chain turned up a few times. Its target is not known. This sample is drawn from a study of beta chain features in type 1 diabetes. The trim removed 3 bases at V and 7 bases at J, leaving 9 bases unmatched. The CDR3 spans 17 residues. Germline CDR1 and CDR2: SEHNR and FQNEAQ (reference sequence). Regarding the study as a whole: A moderate, significant TCRB CDR3 shortening appeared in type 1 diabetes across four CD4+ subsets. Compared with healthy donors, patients appeared to share more similar naive, central memory and regulatory TCRB repertoires. Junctions at VDJ sites from type 1 diabetes patients had fewer insertions and more deletions.

The authors reverse transcribed all of the isolated RNA, so sequencing captured expressed TCRB transcripts. Sequencing used immunoSEQ multiplex PCR; TCRdb keeps in-frame clones, though not all of them. The sample consists of some 280,000 clones, roughly 13% of them appearing once. The sample comprised naive CD4+ T cells from blood. The clonotype was recovered from a man in his thirties or forties with type 1 diabetes. The gene calls are TRBV7-9 and TRBJ2-1, with 13 bases lining up with TRBD2. The CDR3 bases are TGTGCCAGCAGCTTGGGTGGACTAGCGGGAGTCACGAATGAGCAGTTCTTC. This encodes CASSLGGLAGVTNEQFF.